The 25 T cell receptor beta chains below were found in one sample sequenced in a study of T-cell memory formation after mild COVID-19. MiXCR was run by TCRdb on the 5' RACE reads, yielding one entry per CDR3 protein. The sample carries roughly 140,000 distinct CDR3 sequences, around 15% recorded once. The sample taken for sequencing was PBMCs or a T cell subset sorted from them (not recorded which). These receptors were collected from an adult woman who had mild COVID-19 (a few samples of this study predate the infection). Cell type and time point are not known.

This clonotype was counted ten times or more. The V and J genes are TRBV12-3 or TRBV12-4 and TRBJ2-7; TRBD1 might be the D (5 bases). The ends were cut back, 3 bases at V and 6 bases at J, with 6 bases in the middle. The CDR3 is 11 amino acids. CDR3 DNA sequence: TGTGCCAGCAGTTTTACAGGCGAGCAGTACTTC. Translation gives CASSFTGEQYF.

This chain connects TRBV5-6 to TRBJ2-7; the match to TRBD2 covers 15 bases. V gave up 1 base and J gave up 2 bases; unmatched junction bases: 4. There are 17 residues in the CDR3. Germline CDR1 reads SGHDT; CDR2 reads YYEEEE. This CDR3 is CASSLPGLAGGPYEQYF. In DNA, the CDR3 is TGTGCCAGCAGCTTGCCCGGACTAGCGGGAGGGCCCTACGAGCAGTACTTC.

The chain employs TRBV4-1 and TRBJ1-2; 7 nucleotides agree with TRBD1. Germline CDR1 is MGHRA and CDR2 is YSYEKL. The CDR3 length is 14 residues. Trimming cost V 5 bases and J 4 bases; bases outside gene matches: 7. CDR3: CASSEGALTYGYTF. In DNA, the CDR3 is TGCGCCAGCAGCGAGGGGGCTCTAACCTATGGCTACACCTTC.

This clonotype was seen a few times. This chain uses TRBV7-6 with TRBJ2-3, with D unresolved. Germline V gene data show CDR1 as SGHVS and CDR2 as FNYEAQ. V was cut by 1 base and J by 1 base, with 12 bases left in between. The CDR3 contains 16 residues. The CDR3 coding sequence is TGTGCCAGCAGCTTAGGGGCGGCGCTTGGCACAGATACGCAGTATTTT. This gives the protein CASSLGAALGTDTQYF.

This chain joins TRBV20-1 and TRBJ2-7; 11 positions agree with TRBD2. The CDR3 runs to 15 residues. V was clipped by 0 bases and J by 3 bases; unmatched bases: 4. Germline V gene sequence: CDR1 DFQATT, CDR2 SNEGSKA (reference sequence). The CDR3 sequence is CSARDVAGGDYEQYF. The CDR3 DNA reads TGCAGTGCTAGAGATGTAGCGGGAGGGGACTACGAGCAGTACTTC.

Points on this clonotype: One end of the junction is discordant with germline, which a read error may explain. This CDR3 is CASSMGDESISDNEQFF. Written as DNA, the CDR3 is TGTGCCAGTAGTATGGGGGATGAGTCAATCTCCGACAATGAGCAGTTCTTC. The chain is built from TRBV19 and TRBJ2-1; D may match TRBD1 or TRBD2 (5 bases each). Looked up from germline, CDR1 is LNHDA and CDR2 is SQIVND (reference sequence). There are 17 residues in the CDR3.

There are many counts of this clonotype. The J gene is TRBJ2-1, the V gene TRBV11-2; D possibly matches TRBD1 or TRBD2 (7 bases each). Trimming pared 5 bases from V and 2 bases from J, leaving 16 bases between. The CDR3 contains 16 residues. Germline loops: CDR1 SGHAT, CDR2 FQNNGV. CDR3 in DNA: TGTGCCAGCAGCCCAGGGGGGGCGACCCCCTACAATGAGCAGTTCTTC. Amino acids: CASSPGGATPYNEQFF.

This clonotype was picked up a small number of times. The chain employs TRBV27 and TRBJ1-5; D ambiguous. The CDR3 sequence is 14 residues long. V was clipped by 0 bases and J by 2 bases, with 5 bases between them. The germline V gene has CDR1 MNHEY and CDR2 SMNVEV (reference sequence). CDR3 in amino acids: CASSLSEGNQPQHF. CDR3 bases: TGTGCCAGCAGTTTATCGGAGGGCAATCAGCCCCAGCATTTT.

The chain is built from TRBV7-2 and TRBJ2-1, with 11 bases aligning to TRBD2. This CDR3 comprises 15 residues. The ends lost 5 bases at V and 6 bases at J; junction bases unmatched: 6. Germline loops: CDR1 SGHTA, CDR2 FQGNSA. In DNA, the CDR3 is TGTGCCAGCAGCAGTAGCGGGAGGGGAGGCAATGAGCAGTTCTTC. It yields the protein CASSSSGRGGNEQFF. The whole variable domain, filled in from reference TRBV7-2 and TRBJ2-1, reads GAGVSQSPSNKVTEKGKDVELRCDPISGHTALYWYRQSLGQGLEFLIYFQGNSAPDKSGLPSDRFSAERTGGSVSTLTIQRTQQEDSAVYLCASSSSGRGGNEQFFGPGTRLTVL.

The CDR3 spells CATSDLIGDGQGNEQFF. CDR3 coding DNA: TGTGCCACCAGTGATTTAATAGGGGATGGTCAGGGCAACGAGCAGTTCTTC. V and J are TRBV24-1 and TRBJ2-1, with D perhaps TRBD1 (5 bases). The CDR3 runs to 17 residues. CDR1 is KGHDR, CDR2 SFDVKD, per germline. Between the trimmed V and J ends, which lost 1 base and 10 bases, there was a span of 22 bases.

This clonotype occurred a few times. The chain links TRBV7-9 to TRBJ2-7, with TRBD1 matching over 7 bases. CDR1 SEHNR and CDR2 FQNEAQ come from the germline V gene (reference sequence). There are 15 residues in the CDR3. V shed 4 bases, J shed 0 bases, and the junction held 6 bases outside the gene matches. This CDR3 reads CASSSNTGDSYEQYF. The CDR3 coding sequence is TGTGCCAGCAGCTCAAACACAGGGGACTCCTACGAGCAGTACTTC.

The genes are TRBV6-5 and TRBJ2-2, with unresolved D. The CDR3 sequence is 16 residues long. V was clipped by 3 bases and J by 0 bases, with 11 bases between them. Germline assignment: CDR1 MNHEY and CDR2 SVGAGI. The DNA for the CDR3 is TGTGCCAGCAGTTATTTTAGTTTCGCGAACACCGGGGAGCTGTTTTTT. Its translation: CASSYFSFANTGELFF.

The gene calls are TRBV12-3 or TRBV12-4 and TRBJ1-1, with a tentative D call TRBD1 (5 bases). Trimming stripped 5 bases from V and 4 bases from J, with 14 bases between. This CDR3 is built from 14 residues. Here the CDR3 reads CASSTGEGITEAFF. CDR3 sequence (DNA): TGTGCCAGCAGTACCGGAGAGGGGATCACTGAAGCTTTCTTT.

This clonotype came up a few times. The chain's CDR3 is CASSLATADTQYF. The CDR3 bases are TGTGCCAGCAGCTTAGCTACGGCAGATACGCAGTATTTT. The V and J genes are TRBV7-9 and TRBJ2-3; D gene ambiguous. CDR3 size: 13 residues. The ends were cut back, 0 bases at V and 4 bases at J, with 5 bases in the middle. Germline CDR1 SEHNR, CDR2 FQNEAQ (reference sequence).

The chain has TRBV29-1 and TRBJ2-7, with D unclear. This CDR3 is built from 11 residues. V was shortened by 4 bases and J by 6 bases, with 10 bases between the two germline ends. From germline, CDR1 is SQVTM and CDR2 ANQGSEA. The CDR3 DNA follows: TGCAGCGTTGCCTACTTGGGCGAGCAGTACTTC. This translates into CSVAYLGEQYF.

This clonotype came up a few times. The chain carries TRBV9 and TRBJ2-1; weak D call: TRBD2 (6 bases). The V gene lost 0 bases and the J gene lost 7 bases, with 14 bases spanning the gap. CDR3 length: 15 amino acids. Germline CDR1 SGDLS, CDR2 YYNGEE. As DNA, the CDR3 is TGTGCCAGCAGCGTAGAAGGCGGGGTTACGAATGAGCAGTTCTTC. Residues: CASSVEGGVTNEQFF.

V is TRBV12-3 or TRBV12-4 and J is TRBJ2-3; TRBD2 matches 7 bases. With V trimmed by 7 bases and J by 0 bases, 10 bases remained unmatched. This CDR3 is built from 16 residues. This CDR3 reads CASTFLSGRSTDTQYF. The DNA of the CDR3 is TGTGCCAGCACTTTTCTATCCGGGAGGAGCACAGATACGCAGTATTTT.

This clonotype was recorded a few times. This sequence joins TRBV7-6 and TRBJ1-1; D possibly corresponds to TRBD1 (5 bases). V was shortened by 5 bases and J by 4 bases, with 8 bases between the two germline ends. The CDR3 covers 12 residues. Germline assignment: CDR1 SGHVS and CDR2 FNYEAQ. The CDR3, as DNA: TGTGCCAGCAGCCCGCAGGGCACTGAAGCTTTCTTT. Protein product: CASSPQGTEAFF.

V gene TRBV6-5 combines with J gene TRBJ1-1; 8 positions agree with TRBD1. Trimming took 0 bases from V and 4 from J; bases not matched to a gene: 10. The CDR3 is made up of 17 amino acids. CDR1 is MNHEY and CDR2 is SVGAGI in the germline V gene. In nucleotides, the CDR3 is TGTGCCAGCAGTTACTCGACGACAGGGGAGGGTGGCACTGAAGCTTTCTTT. Its protein product is CASSYSTTGEGGTEAFF.

Regarding this clonotype: The junction differs from germline at one of its ends, possibly a read error. The CDR3: CASIKGTREHF. CDR3 coding DNA: TGTGCCAGCATCAAAGGGACTCGGGAGCACTTC. The chain combines TRBV6-5 with TRBJ2-7; TRBD2 might be the D (6 bases). Germline CDR1 MNHEY, CDR2 SVGAGI. CDR3 length: 11 amino acids.

This clonotype was detected only a few times. J is TRBJ2-1 and V is TRBV29-1; D is unclear. The ends were cut back, 1 base at V and 6 bases at J, with 4 bases in the middle. Germline values: CDR1 SQVTM, CDR2 ANQGSEA. The CDR3 runs to 11 residues. The CDR3 region is CSVEVSNEQFF. In nucleotides, the CDR3 is TGCAGCGTTGAAGTCAGCAATGAGCAGTTCTTC.

This clonotype was observed many times. The V gene is TRBV30, the J gene TRBJ2-1; 8 nucleotides agree with TRBD2. In germline, CDR1 is GTSNPN, CDR2 SVGIG (reference sequence). The V gene end was trimmed by 8 bases and the J gene end by 6 bases; junction bases not matched to a gene: 9. The CDR3 has 13 residues. The CDR3 spells CAGEREYGNEQFF. The CDR3 DNA follows: TGTGCCGGAGAGCGGGAGTACGGCAATGAGCAGTTCTTC.

The CDR3 reads CASSFKTETGEKLFF. The CDR3 nucleotides are TGTGCCAGCAGCTTCAAGACAGAGACGGGGGAAAAACTGTTTTTT. The rearrangement links TRBV5-4 to TRBJ1-4, with D possibly TRBD1 on 5 matching bases. This CDR3 is 15 amino acids long. Germline V gene sequence: CDR1 SGHNT, CDR2 YYREEE (reference sequence). V lost 2 bases and J lost 8, with 16 bases in between. The full variable domain, its missing parts supplied by reference TRBV5-4 and TRBJ1-4, is ETGVTQSPTHLIKTRGQQVTLRCSSQSGHNTVSWYQQALGQGPQFIFQYYREEENGRGNFPPRFSGLQFPNYSSELNVNALELDDSALYLCASSFKTETGEKLFFGSGTQLSVL.

This clonotype turned up a few times. The chain has TRBV13 and TRBJ2-1; a possible D gene is TRBD2 (6 bases). The CDR3 is 14 amino acids. The V end lost 6 bases, the J end lost 0 bases, and 9 bases lay between the germline ends. The V gene's germline CDR1 is PRHDT and CDR2 FYEKMQ (reference sequence). The CDR3 DNA reads TGTGCCAGCAGGGCGCGGGGCTCCTACAATGAGCAGTTCTTC. Translated, it gives CASRARGSYNEQFF.

The chain is built from TRBV11-2 and TRBJ2-1, with D perhaps matching TRBD2 (5 bases). Germline CDR1 SGHAT, CDR2 FQNNGV. The V and J ends lost 5 bases and 2 bases respectively, with 13 bases between them. The CDR3 covers 15 residues. The CDR3 loop reads CASSPNGVAYNEQFF. In DNA, the CDR3 is TGTGCCAGCAGCCCCAACGGGGTGGCCTACAATGAGCAGTTCTTC. Drawing the rest from reference TRBV11-2 and TRBJ2-1, the complete variable domain is EAGVAQSPRYKIIEKRQSVAFWCNPISGHATLYWYQQILGQGPKLLIQFQNNGVVDDSQLPKDRFSAERLKGVDSTLKIQPAKLEDSAVYLCASSPNGVAYNEQFFGPGTRLTVL.